Listed below are T cell receptor beta chains from one sample, sequenced in a study of beta chain features in type 1 diabetes. Some clones are missing from TCRdb's copy, which holds only in-frame ones; the method was immunoSEQ multiplex PCR. The table shows over 300,000 clones, with roughly 8% occurring only once. Sequences were obtained from central memory CD4+ T cells from blood. The source of these receptors is a woman aged 18-29 years in good health. CDR3s leave out the opening cysteine and the closing phenylalanine or tryptophan. Expanded clones are given a class, and other clones once, few, many or no size at all.

V gene	J gene	clone size	CDR3 protein
TRBV2	TRBJ2-2	few	ASSDQGASGELF
TRBV9	TRBJ2-3	many	ASSVPGLATDTQY
TRBV29-1	TRBJ2-3	few	SVALLTDTQY
TRBV5-5	TRBJ2-7	few	ASSPLGGNSYEQY
TRBV5-1	TRBJ2-6	few	ASSLVGGRGSGANVLT
TRBV5-1	TRBJ1-5	-	ASSLDTGNQPQH
TRBV2	TRBJ1-4	many	ASTASLSNEKLF
TRBV19	TRBJ1-2	many	ASSSVLYGYT
TRBV15	TRBJ2-6	-	ATSTLLVAGANVLT
TRBV15	TRBJ2-7	-	ATSRGGQAGYEQY
TRBV15	TRBJ2-7	few	ATSRDSGPYEQY
TRBV5-1	TRBJ2-5	-	ASSPGTSVETQY
TRBV20-1	TRBJ2-7	few	SARQGNEQY
TRBV27	TRBJ1-4	-	ASSPIQATNEKLF
TRBV19	TRBJ1-2	-	ASTTTGGYGYT
TRBV28	TRBJ1-2	-	ASSFGGVSSYGYT
TRBV5-4	TRBJ1-1	few	ASSRAWTENTEAF
TRBV6-6	TRBJ1-1	few	ASSYSRQTEAF
TRBV4-3	TRBJ2-1	-	ASSQTPPWGGIALVEQF
TRBV11-2	TRBJ1-5	-	ASSLVGQRNQPQH
TRBV7-9	TRBJ2-2	-	ASSYLFGELF
TRBV19	TRBJ1-5	-	ASRSGQSVNQPQH
TRBV9	TRBJ1-1	few	ASSVVTGTWNTEAF
TRBV9	TRBJ2-2	-	ASSVDSATGELF
TRBV6-5	TRBJ1-2	-	ASSSGRRSGYT
TRBV7-9	TRBJ2-3	few	ASSSGASGSWGTDTQY
TRBV11-2	TRBJ2-3	-	ASSLDGADRVTDTQY
TRBV5-6	TRBJ2-3	few	ASSLLGERRTDTQY
TRBV15	TRBJ2-3	-	ATSRGLAVSTDTQY
TRBV7-3	TRBJ2-3	many	ASSLNLGAQDTQY
TRBV9	TRBJ2-2	-	ASSLLAGANTGELF
TRBV7-9	TRBJ1-1	few	ASSLSQGNTEAF
TRBV6-5	TRBJ2-2	-	ASSYDTSGNTGELF
TRBV18	TRBJ2-7	few	ASSEGASYEQY
TRBV11-2	TRBJ2-3	few	ASSRSFDGTDTQY